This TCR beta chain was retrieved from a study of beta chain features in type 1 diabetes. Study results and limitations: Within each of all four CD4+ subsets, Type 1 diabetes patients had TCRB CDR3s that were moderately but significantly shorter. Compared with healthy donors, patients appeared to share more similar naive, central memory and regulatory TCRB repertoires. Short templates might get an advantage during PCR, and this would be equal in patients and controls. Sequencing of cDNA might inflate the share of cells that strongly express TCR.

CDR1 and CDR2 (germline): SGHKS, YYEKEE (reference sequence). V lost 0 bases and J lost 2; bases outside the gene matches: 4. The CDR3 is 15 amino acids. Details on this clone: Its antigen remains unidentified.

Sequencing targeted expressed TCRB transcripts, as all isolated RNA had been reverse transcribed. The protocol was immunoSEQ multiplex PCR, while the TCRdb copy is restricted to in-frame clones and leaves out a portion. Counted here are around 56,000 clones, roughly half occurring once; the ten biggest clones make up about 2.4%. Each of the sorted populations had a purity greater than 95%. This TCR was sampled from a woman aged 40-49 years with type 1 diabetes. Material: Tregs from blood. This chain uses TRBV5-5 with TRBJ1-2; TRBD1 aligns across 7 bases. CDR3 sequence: CASSLGPRGNYGYTF. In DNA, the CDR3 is TGTGCCAGCAGCTTGGGTCCCAGGGGGAACTATGGCTACACCTTC. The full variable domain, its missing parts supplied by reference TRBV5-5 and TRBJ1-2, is DAGVTQSPTHLIKTRGQQVTLRCSPISGHKSVSWYQQVLGQGPQFIFQYYEKEERGRGNFPDRFSARQFPNYSSELNVNALLLGDSALYLCASSLGPRGNYGYTFGSGTRLTVV.